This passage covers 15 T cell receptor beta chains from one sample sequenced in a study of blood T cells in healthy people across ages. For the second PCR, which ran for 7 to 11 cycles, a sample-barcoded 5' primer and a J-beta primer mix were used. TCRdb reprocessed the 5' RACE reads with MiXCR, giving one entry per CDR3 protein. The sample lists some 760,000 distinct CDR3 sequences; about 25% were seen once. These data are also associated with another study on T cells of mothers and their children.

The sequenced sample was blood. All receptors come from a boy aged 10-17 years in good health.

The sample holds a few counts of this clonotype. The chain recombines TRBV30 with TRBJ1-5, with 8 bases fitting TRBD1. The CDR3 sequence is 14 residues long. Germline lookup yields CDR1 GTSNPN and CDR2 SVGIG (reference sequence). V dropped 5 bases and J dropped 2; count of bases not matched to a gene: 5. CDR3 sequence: CAWGQGVGNQPQHF. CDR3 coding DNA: TGTGCCTGGGGACAGGGTGTCGGCAATCAGCCCCAGCATTTT.

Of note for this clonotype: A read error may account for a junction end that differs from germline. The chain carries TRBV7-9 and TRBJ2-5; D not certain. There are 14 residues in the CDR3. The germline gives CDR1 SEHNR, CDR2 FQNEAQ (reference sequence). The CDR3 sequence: CASSLATFFETQYF. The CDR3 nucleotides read TGTGCTAGCAGCTTAGCCACTTTCTTCGAGACCCAGTACTTC.

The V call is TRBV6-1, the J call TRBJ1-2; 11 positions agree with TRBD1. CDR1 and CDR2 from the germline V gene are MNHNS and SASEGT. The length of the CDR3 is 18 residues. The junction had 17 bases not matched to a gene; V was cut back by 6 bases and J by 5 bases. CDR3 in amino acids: CASSRFSLGTGGEYGYTF. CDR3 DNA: TGTGCCAGCAGCCGGTTCTCCCTCGGGACAGGGGGAGAATATGGCTACACCTTC.

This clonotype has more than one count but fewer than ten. The CDR3 sequence is CASSLDFSSYNEQFF. The CDR3 nucleotides read TGTGCCAGCAGTTTGGACTTTAGCTCCTACAATGAGCAGTTCTTC. This chain uses TRBV27 with TRBJ2-1; D might be TRBD2 (5 bases). Looked up from germline, CDR1 is MNHEY and CDR2 is SMNVEV (reference sequence). The CDR3 loop spans 15 amino acids. V dropped 3 bases and J dropped 0 bases, with 9 bases sitting between them.

The CDR3 loop reads CASSQRLAGEQYF. CDR3 bases: TGTGCCAGCAGCCAAAGACTAGCCGGCGAGCAGTACTTC. The rearrangement joins TRBV6-2 or TRBV6-3 to TRBJ2-7; 7 bases match TRBD2. The CDR3 extends over 13 amino acids. The V segment lost 6 bases and the J segment 6 bases; nucleotides outside the gene matches: 8. Germline loops: CDR1 MNHEY, CDR2 SVGEGT.

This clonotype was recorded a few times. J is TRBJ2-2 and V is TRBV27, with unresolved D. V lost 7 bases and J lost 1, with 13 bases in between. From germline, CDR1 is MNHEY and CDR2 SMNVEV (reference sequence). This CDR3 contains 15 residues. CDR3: CASKSLLMNTGELFF. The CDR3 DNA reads TGTGCCAGCAAGTCCCTCCTAATGAACACCGGGGAGCTGTTTTTT.

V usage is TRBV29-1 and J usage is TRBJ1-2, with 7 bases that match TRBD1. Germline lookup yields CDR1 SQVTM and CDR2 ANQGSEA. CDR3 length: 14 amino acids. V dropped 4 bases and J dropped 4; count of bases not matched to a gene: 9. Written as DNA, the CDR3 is TGCAGCGTTGCTCTCCAGGGGGGCGTCTATGGCTACACCTTC. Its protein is CSVALQGGVYGYTF.

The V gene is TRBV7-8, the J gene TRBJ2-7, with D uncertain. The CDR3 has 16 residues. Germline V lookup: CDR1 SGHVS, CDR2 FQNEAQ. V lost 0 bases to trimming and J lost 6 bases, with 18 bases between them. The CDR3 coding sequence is TGTGCCAGCAGCTTAGCTGGCGCGCAACTCCCCATCGAGCAGTACTTC. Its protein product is CASSLAGAQLPIEQYF.

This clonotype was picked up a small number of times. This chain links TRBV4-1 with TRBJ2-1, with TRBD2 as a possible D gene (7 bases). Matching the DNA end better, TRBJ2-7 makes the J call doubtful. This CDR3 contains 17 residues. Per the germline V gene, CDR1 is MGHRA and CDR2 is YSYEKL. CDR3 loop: CASSQDVGQRGSYEQYF. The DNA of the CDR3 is TGCGCCAGCAGCCAAGATGTTGGACAGCGGGGCTCCTACGAGCAGTACTTC.

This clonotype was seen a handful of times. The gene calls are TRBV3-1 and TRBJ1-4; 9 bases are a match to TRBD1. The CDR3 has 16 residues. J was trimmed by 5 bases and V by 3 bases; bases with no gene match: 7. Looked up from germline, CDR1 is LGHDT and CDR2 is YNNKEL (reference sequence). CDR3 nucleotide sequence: TGTGCCAGCAGCCATTCCCGACAGGGGGAGAATGAAAAACTGTTTTTT. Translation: CASSHSRQGENEKLFF. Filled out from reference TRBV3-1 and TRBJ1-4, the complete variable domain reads DTAVSQTPKYLVTQMGNDKSIKCEQNLGHDTMYWYKQDSKKFLKIMFSYNNKELIINETVPNRFSPKSPDKAHLNLHINSLELGDSAVYFCASSHSRQGENEKLFFGSGTQLSVL.

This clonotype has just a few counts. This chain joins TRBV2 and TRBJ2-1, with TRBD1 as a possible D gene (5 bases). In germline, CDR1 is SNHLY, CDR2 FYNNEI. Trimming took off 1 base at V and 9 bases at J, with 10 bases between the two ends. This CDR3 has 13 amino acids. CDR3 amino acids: CASSEETETEQFF. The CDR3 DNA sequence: TGTGCCAGCAGTGAAGAGACAGAGACTGAGCAGTTCTTC.

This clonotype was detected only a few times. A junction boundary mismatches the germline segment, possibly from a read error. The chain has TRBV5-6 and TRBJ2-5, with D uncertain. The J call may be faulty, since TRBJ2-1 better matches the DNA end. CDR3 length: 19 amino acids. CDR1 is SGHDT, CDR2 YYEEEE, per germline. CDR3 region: CATRKGSRTVGGGQHEQFF. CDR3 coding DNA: TGCGCCACCCGAAAGGGCTCTCGGACGGTAGGTGGTGGCCAGCATGAGCAGTTCTTC.

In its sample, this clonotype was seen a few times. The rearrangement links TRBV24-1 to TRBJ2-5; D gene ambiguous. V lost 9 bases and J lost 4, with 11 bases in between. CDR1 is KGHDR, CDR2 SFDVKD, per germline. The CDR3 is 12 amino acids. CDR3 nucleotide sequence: TGTGCCACCTCTTCGGACCTAGAGACCCAGTACTTC. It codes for CATSSDLETQYF.

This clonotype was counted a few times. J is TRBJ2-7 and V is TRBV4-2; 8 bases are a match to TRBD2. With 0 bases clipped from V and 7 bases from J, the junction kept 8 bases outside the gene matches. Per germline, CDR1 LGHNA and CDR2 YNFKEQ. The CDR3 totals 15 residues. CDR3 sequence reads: CASSQDKREPGEQYF. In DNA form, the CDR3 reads TGTGCCAGCAGCCAAGATAAGCGGGAGCCAGGGGAGCAGTACTTC.

The CDR3 DNA sequence: TGTGCCAGCAGCACGGACAGGAGCACAGATACGCAGTATTTT. Translated, it gives CASSTDRSTDTQYF. The chain is built from TRBV5-4 and TRBJ2-3; 7 bases are shared with TRBD1. Germline CDR1 and CDR2: SGHNT and YYREEE (reference sequence). This CDR3 is 14 amino acids long. The ends lost 4 bases at V and 0 bases at J; junction bases unmatched: 2.